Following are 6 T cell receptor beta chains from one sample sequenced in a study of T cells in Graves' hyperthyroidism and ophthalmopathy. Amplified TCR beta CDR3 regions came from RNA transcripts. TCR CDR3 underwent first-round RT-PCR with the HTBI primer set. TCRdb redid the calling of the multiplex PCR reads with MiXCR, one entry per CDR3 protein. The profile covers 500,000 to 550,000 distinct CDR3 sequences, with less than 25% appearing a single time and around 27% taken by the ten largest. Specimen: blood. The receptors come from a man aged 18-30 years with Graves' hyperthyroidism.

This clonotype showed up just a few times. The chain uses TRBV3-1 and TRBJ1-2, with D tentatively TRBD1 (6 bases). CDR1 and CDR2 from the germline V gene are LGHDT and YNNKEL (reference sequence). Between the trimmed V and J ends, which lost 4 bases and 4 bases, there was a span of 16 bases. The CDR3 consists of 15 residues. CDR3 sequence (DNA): TGTGCCAGCAGCCCCCTCCCAGGGGCCGTCTATGGCTACACCTTC. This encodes CASSPLPGAVYGYTF.

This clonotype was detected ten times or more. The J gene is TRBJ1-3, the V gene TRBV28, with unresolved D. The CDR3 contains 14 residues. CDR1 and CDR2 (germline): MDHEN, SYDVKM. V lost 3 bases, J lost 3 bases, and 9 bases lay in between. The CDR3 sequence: CASSFRGNGNTIYF. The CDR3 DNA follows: TGTGCCAGCAGTTTTCGAGGGAATGGAAACACCATATATTTT.

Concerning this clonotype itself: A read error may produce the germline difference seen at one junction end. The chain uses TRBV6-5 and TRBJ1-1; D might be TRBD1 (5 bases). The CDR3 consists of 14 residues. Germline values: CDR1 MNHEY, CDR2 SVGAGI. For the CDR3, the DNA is TGTGCCAGCAGTTATGGGGCTACCGGGACTGAATCTTTCTTT. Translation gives CASSYGATGTESFF.

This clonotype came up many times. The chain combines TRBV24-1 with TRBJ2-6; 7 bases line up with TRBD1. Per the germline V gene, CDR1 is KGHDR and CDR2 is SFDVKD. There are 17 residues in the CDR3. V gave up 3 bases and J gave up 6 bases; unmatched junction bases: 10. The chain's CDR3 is CATSDPRTGPEANVLTF. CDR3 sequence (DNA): TGTGCCACCAGTGATCCGCGGACAGGCCCTGAGGCCAACGTCCTGACTTTC.

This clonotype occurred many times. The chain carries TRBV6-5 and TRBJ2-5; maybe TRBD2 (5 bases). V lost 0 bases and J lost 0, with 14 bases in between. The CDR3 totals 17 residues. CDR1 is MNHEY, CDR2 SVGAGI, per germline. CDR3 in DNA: TGTGCCAGCAGTTACTCGATACGGACTCTGTACCAAGAGACCCAGTACTTC. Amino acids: CASSYSIRTLYQETQYF.

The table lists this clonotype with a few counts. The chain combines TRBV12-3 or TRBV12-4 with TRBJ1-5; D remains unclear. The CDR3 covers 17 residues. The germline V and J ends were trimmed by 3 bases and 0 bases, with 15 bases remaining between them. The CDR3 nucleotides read TGTGCCAGCAGTTTTAAGGGCAGCGAGTATAGCAATCAGCCCCAGCATTTT. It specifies CASSFKGSEYSNQPQHF.